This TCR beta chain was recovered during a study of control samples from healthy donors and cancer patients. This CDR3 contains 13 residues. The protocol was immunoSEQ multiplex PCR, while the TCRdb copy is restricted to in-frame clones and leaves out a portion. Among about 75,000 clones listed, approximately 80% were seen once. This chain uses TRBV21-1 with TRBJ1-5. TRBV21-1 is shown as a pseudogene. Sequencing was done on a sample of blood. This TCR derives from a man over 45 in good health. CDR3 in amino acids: CASNPRGNQPQHF. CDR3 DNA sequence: TGTGCCAGCAACCCCCGTGGCAATCAGCCCCAGCATTTT.